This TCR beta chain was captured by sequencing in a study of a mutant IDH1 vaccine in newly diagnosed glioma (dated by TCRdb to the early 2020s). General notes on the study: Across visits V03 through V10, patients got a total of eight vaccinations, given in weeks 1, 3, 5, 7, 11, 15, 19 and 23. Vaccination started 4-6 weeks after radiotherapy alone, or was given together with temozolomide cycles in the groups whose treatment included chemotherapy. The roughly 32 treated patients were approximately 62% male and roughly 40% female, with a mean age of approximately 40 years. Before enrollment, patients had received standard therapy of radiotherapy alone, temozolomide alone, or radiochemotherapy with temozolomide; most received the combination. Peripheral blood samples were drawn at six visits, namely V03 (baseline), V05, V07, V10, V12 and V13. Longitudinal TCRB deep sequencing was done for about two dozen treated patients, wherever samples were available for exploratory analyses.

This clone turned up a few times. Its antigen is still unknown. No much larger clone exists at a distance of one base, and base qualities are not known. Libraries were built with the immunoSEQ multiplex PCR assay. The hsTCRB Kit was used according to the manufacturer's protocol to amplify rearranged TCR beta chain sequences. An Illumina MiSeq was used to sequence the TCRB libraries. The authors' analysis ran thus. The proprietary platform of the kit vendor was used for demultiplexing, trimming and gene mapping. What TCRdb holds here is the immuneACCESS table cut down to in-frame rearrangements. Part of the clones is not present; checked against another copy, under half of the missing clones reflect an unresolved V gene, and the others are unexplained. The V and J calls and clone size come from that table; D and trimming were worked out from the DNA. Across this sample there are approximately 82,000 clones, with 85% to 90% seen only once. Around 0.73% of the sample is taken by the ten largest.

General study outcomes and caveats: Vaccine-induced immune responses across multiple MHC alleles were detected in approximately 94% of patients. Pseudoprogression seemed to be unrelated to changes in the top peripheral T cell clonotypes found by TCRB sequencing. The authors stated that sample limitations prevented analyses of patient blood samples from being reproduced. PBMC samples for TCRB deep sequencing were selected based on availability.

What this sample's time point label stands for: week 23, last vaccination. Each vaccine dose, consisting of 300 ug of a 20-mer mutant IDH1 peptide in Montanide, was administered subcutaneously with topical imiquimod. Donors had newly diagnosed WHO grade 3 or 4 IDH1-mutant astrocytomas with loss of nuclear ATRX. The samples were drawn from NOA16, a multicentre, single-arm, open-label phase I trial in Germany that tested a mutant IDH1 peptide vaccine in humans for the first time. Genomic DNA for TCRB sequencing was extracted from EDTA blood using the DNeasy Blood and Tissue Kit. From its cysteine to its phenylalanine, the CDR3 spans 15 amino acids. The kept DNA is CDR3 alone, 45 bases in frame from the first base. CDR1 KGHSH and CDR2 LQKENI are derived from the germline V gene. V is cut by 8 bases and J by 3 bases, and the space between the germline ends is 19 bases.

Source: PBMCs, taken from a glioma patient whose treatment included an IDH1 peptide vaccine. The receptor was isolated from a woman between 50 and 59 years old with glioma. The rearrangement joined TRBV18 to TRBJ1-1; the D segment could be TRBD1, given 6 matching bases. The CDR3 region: CASANGGGLDTEAFF. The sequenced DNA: TGTGCCAGCGCTAACGGGGGGGGGCTGGACACTGAAGCTTTCTTT.